This entry is about one T cell receptor beta chain. This sample is part of a study of technical replicates of blood from several donors. The V gene lost 0 bases and the J gene lost 0 bases, with 9 bases spanning the gap. Germline values: CDR1 KGHSH, CDR2 LQKENI. The length of the CDR3 is 15 residues. Some clones are missing from TCRdb's copy, which holds only in-frame ones; the method was immunoSEQ multiplex PCR. The sample has some 66,000 clones, roughly 90% seen once. The sequence derives from a human donor in good health. Some clones in this sample may be carry-over from other donors' samples. Sample: PBMCs. The chain carries TRBV18 and TRBJ2-7; no clear D. This chain's CDR3 is CASSPPAGSSYEQYF. The CDR3 nucleotides are TGTGCCAGCTCACCACCGGCAGGCAGCTCCTACGAGCAGTACTTC.